The rows below give T cell receptor beta chains drawn from one sample of a study of T cells in Graves' hyperthyroidism and ophthalmopathy. Via MiXCR, TCRdb re-called the multiplex PCR reads, giving one row per CDR3 protein. The sample contains 600,000 or so distinct CDR3 sequences, approximately 15% of which appear only once. The sequencing input was blood. The receptors here all came from a woman aged 18-30 years with Graves' ophthalmopathy. CDR3s leave out the opening cysteine and the closing phenylalanine or tryptophan. The D gene is left open where the match is weak.

TRBV11-2	TRBJ1-5	-	ASSNGEGGIQPQH
TRBV12-3/TRBV12-4	TRBJ1-2	-	ASSLTDSAYGYT
TRBV11-3	TRBJ1-2	TRBD1	ASSLTRGAGGSYT
TRBV6-5	TRBJ1-1	TRBD1	ASSYEGQPNTEAF
TRBV12-3/TRBV12-4	TRBJ1-2	TRBD1	ASSLRGQGFGYT
TRBV20-1	TRBJ2-5	TRBD2	SAFKREGPETQY
TRBV4-3	TRBJ2-7	TRBD1	ASSQGTGDYWYEQY
TRBV12-3/TRBV12-4	TRBJ2-2	TRBD2	ASSFLAGGPVGELF
TRBV12-3/TRBV12-4	TRBJ2-7	TRBD2	ASSTTSGRFYEQY
TRBV6-1	TRBJ1-1	TRBD1	ASSEGQPYMNTEAF
TRBV5-8	TRBJ2-5	-	ASSLPDGAGTQY
TRBV24-1	TRBJ2-3	-	ATSVGDTDTQY
TRBV10-3	TRBJ2-5	-	AISLQRPETQY
TRBV25-1	TRBJ2-2	-	ASRMTGAGDTGELF
TRBV27	TRBJ1-5	-	ASRYDSQGNQPQH
TRBV5-1	TRBJ2-7	-	ASSLERASYEQY
TRBV20-1	TRBJ2-1	TRBD2	SARDAGTSFYNEQF
TRBV2	TRBJ1-2	TRBD1	ASSRDSSVPYGYT
TRBV27	TRBJ2-7	-	ASKQGSYEQY
TRBV5-1	TRBJ2-1	TRBD2	ASSRTSGRSWNNEQF
TRBV20-1	TRBJ2-7	-	SARLGRKGEQY
TRBV20-1	TRBJ1-5	-	SARDLGQSNQPQH
TRBV5-1	TRBJ2-1	TRBD1	ASSLDRGSGYNEQF
TRBV24-1	TRBJ1-1	-	ATSDYRNRAF
TRBV7-9	TRBJ1-3	TRBD1	ASSLGQGGHTIY
TRBV28	TRBJ2-7	-	ASSAPGVSYEQY
TRBV11-2	TRBJ1-5	-	ASSITSAIQH
TRBV12-3/TRBV12-4	TRBJ1-4	-	ASSPAGGVGEKLF
TRBV7-2	TRBJ2-7	-	ASSKDTDYYGQY
TRBV11-3	TRBJ2-1	TRBD2	ASSFTSGRASSYNEQF
TRBV10-3	TRBJ2-1	-	AISPTGSGGYNEQF
TRBV9	TRBJ1-2	TRBD1	ASSVLGQALYGYT
TRBV7-2	TRBJ1-2	TRBD1	ASSSSGTGKNGYT
TRBV28	TRBJ1-5	TRBD1	ASSPPAYRGRGGQPQH
TRBV19	TRBJ1-1	-	ASSGLYERNTEAF
TRBV5-1	TRBJ2-3	TRBD2	ASSSRLAGFTDTQY
TRBV3-1	TRBJ2-4	-	ASSLKNIQY
TRBV6-6	TRBJ1-5	-	ASSYSGQGSEPQH
TRBV30	TRBJ2-1	TRBD2	AWSAQTSREQF
TRBV24-1	TRBJ1-2	-	ATSDQGGGYT